The 14 T cell receptor beta chains below come from one sample, sequenced in a study of response to subunit inactivated influenza vaccine (dated by TCRdb to the late 2010s). Library preparation used RT-PCR. TCRdb shows the sequencer as Illumina HiSeq 2500. Starting from the raw public reads, TCRdb applied fastp trimming at Q25, assembled clones with MiXCR and retained in-frame beta chains. Entries are consolidated by CDR3 protein sequence, retaining the most common genes and DNA. This sample is represented by about 190,000 distinct CDR3 sequences; roughly 14% of them were singletons. The top ten constitute roughly 25% of the sample. This material consisted of CD8+ T cells sorted from PBMCs, taken around 5 days after vaccination. The receptors originated from a man aged 50-59 years who received an inactivated influenza vaccine. Donor details come from another sample of the same person, matched by shared clones.

The chain combines TRBV6-2 or TRBV6-3 with TRBJ2-1; TRBD2 aligns across 7 bases. This CDR3 region has 13 residues. Germline loops: CDR1 MNHEY, CDR2 SVGEGT. Losses at the gene ends were 4 bases for V and 15 bases for J; bases not matched to a gene: 12. The CDR3 loop reads CASSSGLAGARFF. The CDR3 nucleotides read TGTGCCAGCAGTTCCGGGTTAGCGGGTGCTAGGTTCTTC.

V gene TRBV4-3 combines with J gene TRBJ2-2; D is ambiguous. V lost 4 bases, J lost 0 bases, and 12 bases lay in between. CDR3 length equals 16 residues. Germline-derived CDR1 and CDR2 are LGHNA and YSLEER. The CDR3 coding sequence is TGCGCCAGCAGCCCTGGGGTGGCTTCGAACACCGGGGAGCTGTTTTTT. Protein: CASSPGVASNTGELFF.

The V and J genes are TRBV6-5 and TRBJ2-3, with D perhaps matching TRBD2 (6 bases). V was pared by 0 bases and J by 3 bases, with 19 bases between. Per germline, CDR1 MNHEY and CDR2 SVGAGI. There are 18 residues in the CDR3. As DNA, the CDR3 is TGTGCCAGCAGTTACTCGACGGGGGAGACGGTCCAAACAGATACGCAGTATTTT. Its protein product is CASSYSTGETVQTDTQYF.

The V call is TRBV7-6, the J call TRBJ2-7; TRBD1 matches at 8 bases. The CDR3 runs to 14 residues. Germline V gene sequence: CDR1 SGHVS, CDR2 FNYEAQ. V lost 8 bases, J lost 3 bases, and 9 bases stayed unmatched. CDR3 sequence: CASSPYDRGYEQYF. The CDR3 bases are TGTGCCAGCTCCCCTTACGACAGGGGCTACGAGCAGTACTTC.

This clonotype was observed a few times. V gene TRBV2 combines with J gene TRBJ1-5, with no clear D. The V gene's germline CDR1 is SNHLY and CDR2 FYNNEI. V lost 2 bases, J lost 2 bases, and 10 bases lay in between. The CDR3 runs to 15 residues. The CDR3 sequence: CASSETGSGNQPQHF. CDR3 DNA sequence: TGTGCCAGCAGTGAAACGGGCTCCGGCAATCAGCCCCAGCATTTT.

The V call is TRBV6-2 or TRBV6-3, the J call TRBJ2-1; the D gene could be TRBD1 or TRBD2 (5 bases each). Trimming shortened V by 5 bases and J by 3 bases, and 14 bases separated the two germline ends. CDR3 length: 15 amino acids. Germline CDR1 is MNHEY and CDR2 is SVGEGT. The CDR3 DNA reads as TGTGCCAGCAGTATACGGGGCTTTATCTACAATGAGCAGTTCTTC. Its protein product is CASSIRGFIYNEQFF.

A few counts support this clonotype. The chain combines TRBV7-6 with TRBJ2-3, with 7 positions matching TRBD1. CDR1 is SGHVS, CDR2 FNYEAQ, per germline. With V trimmed by 4 bases and J by 4 bases, 14 bases remained unmatched. This CDR3 is 17 amino acids long. CDR3 loop: CASSSHPETGEPDTQYF. Written as DNA, the CDR3 is TGTGCCAGCAGCTCACACCCCGAAACAGGGGAGCCAGATACGCAGTATTTT.

CDR3: CTSGTSVTDTQYF. As DNA, the CDR3 is TGCACTTCCGGGACTAGCGTCACAGATACGCAGTATTTT. The J gene is TRBJ2-3, the V gene TRBV20-1, with 10 bases lining up with TRBD2. Per the germline V gene, CDR1 is DFQATT and CDR2 is SNEGSKA (reference sequence). This CDR3 is 13 amino acids long.

J is TRBJ1-1 and V is TRBV6-6; D remains unclear. V lost 6 bases and J lost 8, with 10 bases in between. Germline CDR1 MNHNY, CDR2 SVGAGI (reference sequence). This CDR3 contains 11 residues. CDR3 amino acids: CASSRGDEAFF. CDR3 nucleotides: TGTGCCAGCAGCCGCGGCGACGAAGCTTTCTTT.

This clonotype has only a few counts. The chain is built from TRBV12-3 or TRBV12-4 and TRBJ1-5; tentative D call: TRBD1 (6 bases). With 7 bases removed from V and 4 bases from J, the gap between germline ends came to 14 bases. The CDR3 extends over 14 amino acids. CDR3 DNA sequence: TGTGCCAGCACCGCGACAGGCGAAAATCAGCCCCAGCATTTT. This codes for CASTATGENQPQHF.

This clonotype was seen more than once but under ten times. The rearrangement links TRBV6-2 or TRBV6-3 to TRBJ2-3; D not resolved. The CDR3 has 17 residues. V gave up 0 bases and J gave up 4 bases, with 17 bases separating them. Germline CDR1 is MNHEY and CDR2 is SVGEGT. The CDR3 DNA reads as TGTGCCAGCAGTTACTCGATCGCCAACCTCAACGCAGATACGCAGTATTTT. It yields the protein CASSYSIANLNADTQYF.

For the CDR3, the DNA is TGTGCCAGCAGCGACGCAGTCGCGGCCCGCACAGATACGCAGTATTTT. This translates into CASSDAVAARTDTQYF. This chain links TRBV7-6 with TRBJ2-3; no clear D. Germline assignment: CDR1 SGHVS and CDR2 FNYEAQ. The CDR3 has 16 amino acids. Trimming took 5 bases from V and 1 from J, leaving 16 bases between them.

The chain carries TRBV19 and TRBJ1-5; D uncertain. Deletions cut 6 bases from V and 3 bases from J, with 12 bases between. The CDR3 consists of 14 residues. Germline V gene data show CDR1 as LNHDA and CDR2 as SQIVND (reference sequence). CDR3 sequence (DNA): TGTGCCAGTAGGCAAAATCGTCTCAATCAGCCCCAGCATTTT. As protein: CASRQNRLNQPQHF.

This clonotype has more than one count but fewer than ten. The V call is TRBV12-3 or TRBV12-4, the J call TRBJ2-1, with 10 positions matching TRBD2. The V gene end was trimmed by 2 bases and the J gene end by 5 bases; junction bases not matched to a gene: 9. The CDR3 sequence is 17 residues long. For the CDR3, the DNA is TGTGCCAGCAGTTTATATGGAGCGGGGGGGCCAGACAATGAGCAGTTCTTC. Translated: CASSLYGAGGPDNEQFF.